Following are 26 T cell receptor beta chains from one sample sequenced in a study of OX40 agonist ivuxolimab in advanced cancers. Measured with immunoSEQ multiplex PCR; TCRdb has only the in-frame clones, and not every one. Altogether approximately 33,000 clones are present, approximately 91% being singletons, with the ten largest covering around 39%. Sequencing used CD4+ or CD8+ T cells sorted from blood, obtained in a trial of the OX40 agonist ivuxolimab. The source of these receptors is an adult with an advanced solid tumor such as melanoma, head and neck, liver or kidney cancer.

The CDR3 DNA reads TGCGCCAGCAGCCAAATCCCGGGACAGCATTACATGAACACTGAAGCTTTCTTT. It is translated as CASSQIPGQHYMNTEAFF. The V and J genes are TRBV4-1 and TRBJ1-1, with 7 positions matching TRBD1. V lost 2 bases and J lost 0; bases outside the gene matches: 12. The CDR3 is made up of 18 amino acids. Looked up from germline, CDR1 is MGHRA and CDR2 is YSYEKL.

The V gene is TRBV11-2, the J gene TRBJ2-1; 9 bases are shared with TRBD2. Looked up from germline, CDR1 is SGHAT and CDR2 is FQNNGV. This CDR3 is 11 amino acids long. J was trimmed by 10 bases and V by 9 bases; bases with no gene match: 4. The CDR3: CASIAGEEQFF. The CDR3, as DNA: TGTGCCAGTATAGCGGGAGAAGAGCAGTTCTTC. The entire variable domain, with the rest obtained from reference TRBV11-2 and TRBJ2-1, is as follows: EAGVAQSPRYKIIEKRQSVAFWCNPISGHATLYWYQQILGQGPKLLIQFQNNGVVDDSQLPKDRFSAERLKGVDSTLKIQPAKLEDSAVYLCASIAGEEQFFGPGTRLTVL.

V gene TRBV7-3 combines with J gene TRBJ1-2; no clear D gene. The germline V and J ends were trimmed by 2 bases and 0 bases, with 13 bases remaining between them. Germline CDR1 reads SGHTA; CDR2 reads FQGTGA. CDR3 length: 16 residues. DNA of the CDR3: TGTGCCAGCAGCTTAGGAGGTTTTACAGCTAACTATGGCTACACCTTC. Translated: CASSLGGFTANYGYTF.

The genes are TRBV6-6 and TRBJ1-1; D possibly corresponds to TRBD1 (6 bases). The CDR3 has 13 amino acids. From germline, CDR1 is MNHNY and CDR2 SVGAGI (reference sequence). V was trimmed by 7 bases and J by 7 bases, leaving 16 bases between them. The CDR3 is CASTTGGGGEAFF. The CDR3 coding sequence is TGTGCCAGCACCACGGGGGGGGGCGGTGAAGCTTTCTTT.

A few counts support this clone. This chain joins TRBV6-4 and TRBJ2-1; TRBD2 agrees at 12 bases. CDR1 and CDR2 (germline): MRHNA, SNTAGT. The CDR3 totals 14 residues. The ends lost 2 bases at V and 7 bases at J; junction bases unmatched: 0. This CDR3 is CASSDGTSGNEQFF. For the CDR3, the DNA is TGTGCCAGCAGTGACGGGACTAGCGGGAATGAGCAGTTCTTC.

V gene TRBV7-6 combines with J gene TRBJ1-3; D is undetermined. CDR1 is SGHVS, CDR2 FNYEAQ, per germline. This CDR3 is built from 14 residues. The V gene lost 1 base and the J gene lost 4 bases, with 8 bases spanning the gap. CDR3 in DNA: TGTGCCAGCAGCTTAGGGGGTTCAGGAAACACCATATATTTT. Its translation is CASSLGGSGNTIYF.

The chain uses TRBV27 and TRBJ2-1, with 12 positions matching TRBD2. Looked up from germline, CDR1 is MNHEY and CDR2 is SMNVEV (reference sequence). V shed 4 bases and J 8 bases; nucleotides not matched to a gene: 9. CDR3 size: 16 residues. CDR3 nucleotides: TGTGCCAGCAGTTCCCCCACTAGCGGGAGGCGCCATGAGCAGTTCTTC. This encodes CASSSPTSGRRHEQFF.

This clone was observed once. The chain is built from TRBV4-2 and TRBJ2-1; 16 positions match TRBD2. The CDR3 totals 20 residues. After removal of 3 bases from V and 4 bases from J, the junction contained 12 bases not matched to a gene. Germline CDR1 reads LGHNA; CDR2 reads YNFKEQ. CDR3 in amino acids: CASSHQGGGLAGGVYNEQFF. Written as DNA, the CDR3 is TGTGCCAGCAGCCACCAGGGTGGGGGACTAGCGGGAGGGGTGTACAATGAGCAGTTCTTC.

The chain recombines TRBV9 with TRBJ1-5; D uncertain. The CDR3 consists of 12 residues. Looked up from germline, CDR1 is SGDLS and CDR2 is YYNGEE. The ends were cut back, 3 bases at V and 6 bases at J, with 7 bases in the middle. The CDR3 reads CASSAGGQPQHF. DNA for the CDR3: TGTGCCAGCAGCGCGGGTGGTCAGCCCCAGCATTTT.

The V and J genes are TRBV7-9 and TRBJ2-7; D call uncertain. V was trimmed by 5 bases and J by 0 bases, leaving 17 bases between them. The germline V gene has CDR1 SEHNR and CDR2 FQNEAQ (reference sequence). The CDR3 extends over 16 amino acids. In nucleotides, the CDR3 is TGTGCCAGCAGCCTACGGGTCACGAAAAACTCCTACGAGCAGTACTTC. This sequence encodes CASSLRVTKNSYEQYF.

The chain employs TRBV9 and TRBJ2-2; D not resolved. V dropped 4 bases and J dropped 6 bases, with 25 bases sitting between them. This CDR3 has 18 amino acids. The germline gives CDR1 SGDLS, CDR2 YYNGEE. Here the CDR3 DNA reads TGTGCCAGCAGCTCCAGCCGATGGGAACCTTACCATGCCGGGGAGCTGTTTTTT. It specifies CASSSSRWEPYHAGELFF.

The J gene is TRBJ2-3, the V gene TRBV29-1; TRBD2 is a possible D gene (6 bases). This CDR3 is built from 15 residues. V was cut by 1 base and J by 1 base, with 12 bases left in between. Germline CDR1 and CDR2: SQVTM and ANQGSEA. The CDR3: CSVEVNAGRTDTQYF. For the CDR3, the DNA is TGCAGCGTTGAAGTCAATGCGGGACGCACAGATACGCAGTATTTT.

The V gene is TRBV29-1, the J gene TRBJ2-3; no definite D call. CDR3 size: 13 residues. Trimming pared 4 bases from V and 3 bases from J, leaving 11 bases between. Germline V gives CDR1 SQVTM, CDR2 ANQGSEA. This CDR3 is CSVVWEWTDTQYF. CDR3 DNA: TGCAGCGTTGTTTGGGAATGGACAGATACGCAGTATTTT.

The chain has TRBV29-1 and TRBJ2-3; possible D gene TRBD1, 6 bases. Germline assignment: CDR1 SQVTM and CDR2 ANQGSEA. The CDR3 covers 18 residues. V was cut by 4 bases and J by 0 bases, with 23 bases left in between. The CDR3 DNA reads TGCAGCGTTGGGGGAGCCGGGACAAGCTTAGGTAGCACAGATACGCAGTATTTT. Translated, it gives CSVGGAGTSLGSTDTQYF.

The J gene is TRBJ2-2, the V gene TRBV11-1, with TRBD2 matching over 8 bases. The germline gives CDR1 SGHAT, CDR2 FQDESV (reference sequence). This CDR3 is built from 14 residues. V lost 3 bases and J lost 6; bases outside the gene matches: 3. CDR3 protein: CASSLGAGAGELFF. Written as DNA, the CDR3 is TGTGCCAGCAGCTTGGGAGCGGGAGCCGGGGAGCTGTTTTTT.

Concerning this clone itself: One end of the junction is discordant with germline, which a read error may explain. The chain carries TRBV4-3 and TRBJ2-1; TRBD2 matches at 9 bases. Germline V gene lookup returns CDR1 LGHNA and CDR2 YSLEER. The CDR3 has 14 amino acids. The CDR3 protein is CASSQEGLGGRVVF. The CDR3, as DNA: TGCGCCAGCAGCCAAGAGGGTCTGGGCGGGAGGGTGGTCTTC.

This sequence joins TRBV7-2 and TRBJ2-3; 9 bases fit TRBD2. V lost 5 bases to trimming and J lost 4 bases; unmatched junction nucleotides: 7. CDR1 and CDR2 (germline): SGHTA, FQGNSA. This CDR3 has 15 amino acids. The CDR3 nucleotides are TGTGCCAGCAGCCCCGGGACTAGCTTCCCAGATACGCAGTATTTT. Translating it yields CASSPGTSFPDTQYF.

The V gene is TRBV25-1, the J gene TRBJ1-6; D may be TRBD1 (6 bases). This CDR3 is built from 16 residues. Per the germline V gene, CDR1 is MGHDK and CDR2 is SYGVNS. V lost 3 bases and J 10 bases, leaving 19 bases between the germline ends. CDR3 loop: CASSERPSNGGSPLHF. The CDR3 DNA reads TGTGCCAGCAGTGAGCGCCCTTCTAATGGGGGCTCACCCCTCCACTTT.

The V call is TRBV28, the J call TRBJ1-2, with TRBD1 identical over 9 bases. Trimming at V came to 5 bases and at J to 1 base, leaving 5 bases not matched to a gene. The CDR3 is 15 residues long. CDR1 and CDR2 (germline): MDHEN, SYDVKM. CDR3 coding DNA: TGTGCCAGCAGTACAGGGGGCGCCTTTAACTATGGCTACACCTTC. Residues: CASSTGGAFNYGYTF.

The rearrangement links TRBV4-1 to TRBJ2-2; tentatively, D is TRBD2 (5 bases). Between the trimmed V and J ends, which lost 1 base and 0 bases, there was a span of 9 bases. Per germline, CDR1 MGHRA and CDR2 YSYEKL. This CDR3 comprises 16 residues. CDR3 protein: CASSQGPGANTGELFF. The CDR3 nucleotides read TGCGCCAGCAGCCAAGGCCCCGGGGCGAACACCGGGGAGCTGTTTTTT.

The chain uses TRBV9 and TRBJ2-7; D possibly uses TRBD1 or TRBD2 (6 bases each). The V end was cut by 4 bases, the J end by 3 bases, with 17 bases between. The CDR3 has 15 residues. Germline V gives CDR1 SGDLS, CDR2 YYNGEE. The CDR3 nucleotides read TGTGCCAGCAGCCCCGAGGGGGAGGCCGACTACGAGCAGTACTTC. Residues: CASSPEGEADYEQYF.

This chain links TRBV5-4 with TRBJ1-1; 7 nucleotides agree with TRBD1. CDR1 is SGHNT and CDR2 is YYREEE in the germline V gene (reference sequence). V was pared by 3 bases and J by 4 bases, with 6 bases of the junction left unmatched. This CDR3 is built from 14 residues. CDR3 in DNA: TGTGCCAGCAGCTCCGAGACAGGGACCACTGAAGCTTTCTTT. Encoded protein: CASSSETGTTEAFF.

The rearrangement joins TRBV7-3 to TRBJ2-2; D call uncertain. The V and J ends lost 3 bases and 10 bases respectively, with 21 bases between them. Germline-derived CDR1 and CDR2 are SGHTA and FQGTGA. The CDR3 has 16 residues. The DNA of the CDR3 is TGTGCCAGCAGCTTCCTCCGGGCCTCGCTCAGTGCGGAGCTGTTTTTT. Amino acids: CASSFLRASLSAELFF. Supplemented by reference TRBV7-3 and TRBJ2-2, the full variable domain reads GAGVSQTPSNKVTEKGKYVELRCDPISGHTALYWYRQSLGQGPEFLIYFQGTGAADDSGLPNDRFFAVRPEGSVSTLKIQRTERGDSAVYLCASSFLRASLSAELFFGEGSRLTVL.

The genes are TRBV4-1 and TRBJ2-7; no clear D gene. V was shortened by 1 base and J by 3 bases, with 7 bases between the two germline ends. CDR3 size: 13 residues. Germline V gene lookup returns CDR1 MGHRA and CDR2 YSYEKL. CDR3: CASSQGFFYEQYF. The CDR3 DNA is TGCGCCAGCAGCCAAGGTTTTTTCTACGAGCAGTACTTC.

This chain links TRBV30 with TRBJ2-7; 9 bases map to TRBD2. CDR1 GTSNPN and CDR2 SVGIG come from the germline V gene (reference sequence). CDR3 size: 15 residues. V lost 0 bases and J lost 3; bases outside the gene matches: 6. The CDR3 protein is CAWSVRGTSLYEQYF. The CDR3 DNA reads TGTGCCTGGAGTGTACGAGGGACTAGCCTCTACGAGCAGTACTTC.

The CDR3 bases are TGTGCCAGCAGCCTTAGCGGGATCTCGGACCTCAATGAGCAGTTCTTC. Amino acids: CASSLSGISDLNEQFF. The chain recombines TRBV11-2 with TRBJ2-1; TRBD2 matches 8 bases. V dropped 5 bases and J dropped 6; count of bases not matched to a gene: 12. In germline, CDR1 is SGHAT, CDR2 FQNNGV. This CDR3 has 16 residues.